Ten or more counts support the clone carrying this T cell receptor (beta chain). TCRdb analysed the 5' RACE reads with MiXCR anew, one entry per CDR3 protein. The repertoire has nearly 110,000 distinct CDR3 sequences, 11% of them found once; the top ten carry approximately 8.1%. The data stem from a study of early T cells in non-severe SARS-CoV-2 infection. Germline CDR1 and CDR2: SGHAT and FQNNGV. CDR3 length equals 15 residues. Trimming took 5 bases from V and 8 from J, leaving 19 bases between them. Specimen: whole blood. The origin of this receptor is an adult who was a healthcare worker with PCR-confirmed SARS-CoV-2 infection or an uninfected control (not recorded which). V is TRBV11-2 and J is TRBJ2-1; maybe TRBD2 (6 bases). The CDR3 nucleotides are TGTGCCAGCAGCGGACGGGGGACGAAGGCCCATGAGCAGTTCTTC. Translated, it gives CASSGRGTKAHEQFF. The variable domain in full, completed from reference TRBV11-2 and TRBJ2-1, reads EAGVAQSPRYKIIEKRQSVAFWCNPISGHATLYWYQQILGQGPKLLIQFQNNGVVDDSQLPKDRFSAERLKGVDSTLKIQPAKLEDSAVYLCASSGRGTKAHEQFFGPGTRLTVL.